The 22 T cell receptor beta chains presented below share a single source sample, sequenced in a study of blood T cells in healthy people across ages. Combining a sample-barcoded 5' primer with a J-beta primer mix, a second PCR ran for roughly 7 to 12 cycles. A single record per CDR3 protein comes from TCRdb applying MiXCR to the 5' RACE reads. This sample carries over 450,000 distinct CDR3 sequences, around 24% of them seen once, and the ten largest clones take around 10%. This same sample was also part of a study on T cells of mothers and their children.

The sequencing sample was made of blood. These receptor sequences come from a boy under 18 in good health.

This clonotype has just a few counts. The CDR3 bases are TGCAGCGCCTTGGGACAGGGGGCCGGGGAGCTGTTTTTT. Protein: CSALGQGAGELFF. The chain recombines TRBV29-1 with TRBJ2-2; 11 bases line up with TRBD1. The V gene's germline CDR1 is SQVTM and CDR2 ANQGSEA. J gave up 6 bases and V 7 bases, and 4 bases lay outside the gene matches. The CDR3 spans 13 residues.

This clonotype was seen a handful of times. CDR3 sequence: CASSPEVLAGAYEQYF. The CDR3, as DNA: TGTGCCAGCAGCCCCGAAGTACTAGCGGGGGCCTACGAGCAGTACTTC. This rearrangement joins TRBV9 to TRBJ2-7; 11 bases are a match to TRBD2. The trim removed 4 bases at V and 2 bases at J, leaving 8 bases unmatched. Germline values: CDR1 SGDLS, CDR2 YYNGEE. This CDR3 comprises 16 residues.

The chain couples TRBV7-2 to TRBJ2-7; D gene uncertain. The CDR3 runs 14 residues. Germline V CDR1 and CDR2: SGHTA, FQGNSA. Trimming removed 3 bases from V and 5 bases from J, with 14 bases in between. CDR3 loop: CASSFLQDPNEQYF. CDR3 nucleotide sequence: TGTGCCAGCAGCTTCCTTCAGGACCCAAACGAGCAGTACTTC.

This clonotype came up a few times. A single base separates this from a much larger clone, so it may be a read error. This chain links TRBV28 with TRBJ2-7; TRBD1 agrees at 8 bases. The CDR3 is made up of 16 amino acids. Germline V lookup: CDR1 MDHEN, CDR2 SYDVKM. CDR3 DNA sequence: TGTGCCAGCAGTTTATCCGGGTGGGACAGGTCTAACGAGAAGTACTTC. Protein: CASSLSGWDRSNEKYF.

This clonotype was detected only a few times. This chain connects TRBV20-1 to TRBJ2-2; TRBD2 aligns across 9 bases. The CDR3 has 16 residues. The germline gives CDR1 DFQATT, CDR2 SNEGSKA (reference sequence). V lost 0 bases and J lost 7; bases outside the gene matches: 9. As DNA, the CDR3 is TGCAGTGCTAGAGAAGCCGGGACTAGCAAGCTCGGGGAGCTGTTTTTT. Its translation: CSAREAGTSKLGELFF.

V is TRBV7-2 and J is TRBJ2-7, with 12 bases aligning to TRBD2. The CDR3 runs to 15 residues. After removal of 5 bases from V and 6 bases from J, the junction contained 8 bases not matched to a gene. CDR1 is SGHTA, CDR2 FQGNSA, per germline. CDR3 amino acids: CASSPSLAGGSEQYF. In DNA form, the CDR3 reads TGTGCCAGCAGCCCCTCACTAGCGGGGGGTAGCGAGCAGTACTTC.

V is TRBV27 and J is TRBJ2-2; no clear D. The CDR3 extends over 16 amino acids. Germline values: CDR1 MNHEY, CDR2 SMNVEV (reference sequence). V was clipped by 2 bases and J by 6 bases, with 16 bases between them. The CDR3 bases are TGTGCCAGCAGTTTAACGCTCGGTGGGGATCCCGGGGAGCTGTTTTTT. This gives the protein CASSLTLGGDPGELFF.

The genes are TRBV7-2 and TRBJ1-5, with 7 bases matching TRBD1. CDR1 is SGHTA, CDR2 FQGNSA, per germline. Unmatched junction bases numbered 8, after V lost 7 bases and J lost 2 bases. The CDR3 is 15 residues long. CDR3 region: CASTTDRAGNQPQHF. CDR3 in DNA: TGTGCCAGCACCACAGACAGGGCCGGCAATCAGCCCCAGCATTTT.

This clonotype was counted a few times. CDR3 bases: TGTGCCAGCAGCTTAATAGCGGGGGCTAACTATGGCTACACCTTC. Translating gives CASSLIAGANYGYTF. V is TRBV7-9 and J is TRBJ1-2; the D gene is possibly TRBD1 (5 bases). Germline lookup yields CDR1 SEHNR and CDR2 FQNEAQ (reference sequence). This CDR3 contains 15 residues. Trimming removed 2 bases at V and 0 bases at J, with 10 bases between.

As concerns this clonotype: Germline is not matched at one junction end, which may reflect a read error. This chain joins TRBV27 and TRBJ2-6; maybe TRBD1 (5 bases). Looked up from germline, CDR1 is MNHEY and CDR2 is SMNVEV (reference sequence). This CDR3 spans 13 amino acids. The CDR3 here is CASSFSGASVLTF. The CDR3, as DNA: TGTGCCAGCAGTTTCTCTGGGGCCAGCGTCCTGACTTTC.

This clonotype showed up many times. The V call is TRBV4-3, the J call TRBJ1-2; D call uncertain. Germline-derived CDR1 and CDR2 are LGHNA and YSLEER. V was pared by 2 bases and J by 1 base, with 11 bases between. The CDR3 has 15 residues. This CDR3 reads CASSQQAGHNYGYTF. DNA of the CDR3: TGCGCCAGCAGCCAACAAGCGGGTCATAACTATGGCTACACCTTC.

The table lists this clonotype with a few counts. The chain combines TRBV5-1 with TRBJ2-1, with TRBD2 matching over 7 bases. V gave up 0 bases and J gave up 5 bases; unmatched junction bases: 8. Germline CDR1 is SGHRS and CDR2 is YFSETQ. The CDR3 runs to 16 residues. CDR3 in DNA: TGCGCCAGCAGCTTGGCATCGACTAGCAGTAACAATGAGCAGTTCTTC. Translation: CASSLASTSSNNEQFF. Full variable domain (remainder filled in from reference TRBV5-1 and TRBJ2-1): KAGVTQTPRYLIKTRGQQVTLSCSPISGHRSVSWYQQTPGQGLQFLFEYFSETQRNKGNFPGRFSGRQFSNSRSEMNVSTLELGDSALYLCASSLASTSSNNEQFFGPGTRLTVL.

The rearrangement uses TRBV5-1 and TRBJ2-1, with D possibly being TRBD1 or TRBD2 (6 bases each). V lost 0 bases, J lost 5 bases, and 21 bases lay in between. Germline loops: CDR1 SGHRS, CDR2 YFSETQ. The CDR3 sequence is 18 residues long. The DNA for the CDR3 is TGCGCCAGCAGCTTGGATCGGCGTTTGGGGGGCCCGAACAATGAGCAGTTCTTC. Translated: CASSLDRRLGGPNNEQFF.

This clonotype came up a few times. The J gene is TRBJ1-2, the V gene TRBV6-1, with D possibly TRBD1 on 6 matching bases. With 10 bases removed from V and 8 bases from J, the gap between germline ends came to 26 bases. This CDR3 spans 15 amino acids. Germline CDR1 MNHNS, CDR2 SASEGT. DNA for the CDR3: TGTGCCACACAGGCCGGGGGCGCTGGATCGGTCGGCTACACCTTC. It encodes CATQAGGAGSVGYTF.

V usage is TRBV4-3 and J usage is TRBJ2-1, with TRBD2 matching over 9 bases. Losses at the gene ends were 0 bases for V and 9 bases for J; bases not matched to a gene: 9. This CDR3 comprises 16 residues. Germline V gene sequence: CDR1 LGHNA, CDR2 YSLEER. The CDR3 nucleotides read TGCGCCAGCAGCCAAGAGGGAGGCGGGAGGGCCTCTGAGCAGTTCTTC. Translation gives CASSQEGGGRASEQFF.

The chain employs TRBV28 and TRBJ2-7; 7 nucleotides align to TRBD2. Trimming removed 3 bases from V and 2 bases from J; junction bases left unmatched: 13. CDR1 is MDHEN and CDR2 is SYDVKM in the germline V gene. This CDR3 has 17 residues. CDR3 bases: TGTGCCAGCAGTTTGGGGGGGAGAATCAGTATACCCTACGAGCAGTACTTC. This encodes CASSLGGRISIPYEQYF.

This clonotype was seen a handful of times. The chain combines TRBV3-1 with TRBJ2-1; 9 positions match TRBD1. Unmatched junction bases numbered 8, after V lost 1 base and J lost 13 bases. Germline assignment: CDR1 LGHDT and CDR2 YNNKEL (reference sequence). The CDR3 covers 14 residues. The chain's CDR3 is CASSQGGQGWGQFF. In nucleotides, the CDR3 is TGTGCCAGCAGCCAAGGGGGACAGGGCTGGGGACAGTTCTTC.

In its sample, this clonotype was seen a few times. The V gene is TRBV3-1, the J gene TRBJ2-5; unclear D gene. Between the trimmed V and J ends, which lost 5 bases and 5 bases, there was a span of 12 bases. Germline CDR1 LGHDT, CDR2 YNNKEL (reference sequence). This CDR3 region has 13 residues. The CDR3 DNA sequence: TGTGCCAGCAGCGGTAAATCGCTCGAGACCCAGTACTTC. The encoded protein is CASSGKSLETQYF.

This chain uses TRBV28 with TRBJ2-7; the D gene could be TRBD1 or TRBD2 (6 bases each). Germline V gene sequence: CDR1 MDHEN, CDR2 SYDVKM. V shed 6 bases and J shed 2 bases, with 29 bases lying between them. The CDR3 spans 19 residues. The CDR3 loop is CASSLLNPGADYNPYEQYF. CDR3 DNA: TGTGCCAGCAGCCTCCTCAACCCGGGGGCCGACTACAACCCCTACGAGCAGTACTTC.

The table lists this clonotype with a few counts. The chain uses TRBV25-1 and TRBJ1-1; D remains unclear. The CDR3 contains 13 residues. Trimming took 5 bases from V and 2 from J, leaving 9 bases between them. The germline V gene has CDR1 MGHDK and CDR2 SYGVNS. DNA of the CDR3: TGTGCCAGCAGTCCGTGGGGAAACACTGAAGCTTTCTTT. Its protein is CASSPWGNTEAFF.

J is TRBJ1-2 and V is TRBV6-5, with a possible D match to TRBD1 (6 bases). V lost 5 bases to trimming and J lost 3 bases, with 19 bases between them. Germline CDR1 MNHEY, CDR2 SVGAGI. This CDR3 comprises 16 residues. The CDR3 nucleotides are TGTGCCAGCAGTCCAAGGCGGGGGGCTGGGTACTATGGCTACACCTTC. Amino acid sequence: CASSPRRGAGYYGYTF.

This clonotype has more than one count but fewer than ten. This chain connects TRBV14 to TRBJ2-6; tentatively, D is TRBD2 (6 bases). CDR1 SGHDN and CDR2 FVKESK come from the germline V gene. The CDR3 runs to 19 residues. The V end lost 2 bases, the J end lost 0 bases, and 17 bases lay between the germline ends. The DNA of the CDR3 is TGTGCCAGCAGCCAATTTGTCTTAGCGGCGTACTCTGGGGCCAACGTCCTGACTTTC. Translating gives CASSQFVLAAYSGANVLTF.